One sample yielded the 22 T cell receptor beta chains listed below, sequenced in a study of T cell repertoires in cytomegalovirus infection. TCRdb itself ran the reads through MiXCR, one entry per CDR3 protein. The sample lists more than 85,000 distinct CDR3 sequences, 23% seen once, with roughly two fifths in the top ten. The sample consisted of CD8+ T cells from PBMCs. The receptors originated from a human donor in good health (CMV status not recorded). Some clones in this sample may be carry-over from other donors' samples.

This clonotype was seen many times. The chain joins TRBV20-1 to TRBJ2-3; 10 nucleotides line up with TRBD2. Losses at the gene ends were 0 bases for V and 0 bases for J; bases not matched to a gene: 0. There are 15 residues in the CDR3. CDR1 is DFQATT, CDR2 SNEGSKA, per germline (reference sequence). In DNA, the CDR3 is TGCAGTGCTAGAGAACTAGCGGGGAGCACAGATACGCAGTATTTT. Its translation is CSARELAGSTDTQYF.

The chain combines TRBV5-6 with TRBJ2-3; D is undetermined. Germline CDR1 SGHDT, CDR2 YYEEEE. The V gene lost 4 bases and the J gene lost 4 bases, with 13 bases spanning the gap. CDR3 length: 14 amino acids. The CDR3, as DNA: TGTGCCAGCAGCCCCGACCACGGCCCAGATACGCAGTATTTT. Amino acids: CASSPDHGPDTQYF. Together with reference TRBV5-6 and TRBJ2-3, the CDR3 gives the full variable domain: DAGVTQSPTHLIKTRGQQVTLRCSPKSGHDTVSWYQQALGQGPQFIFQYYEEEERQRGNFPDRFSGHQFPNYSSELNVNALLLGDSALYLCASSPDHGPDTQYFGPGTRLTVL.

There are a few counts of this clonotype. The chain is built from TRBV19 and TRBJ2-1, with TRBD2 matching 8 bases. Germline lookup yields CDR1 LNHDA and CDR2 SQIVND (reference sequence). V lost 3 bases and J lost 6; bases outside the gene matches: 4. This CDR3 is built from 14 residues. CDR3 nucleotides: TGTGCCAGTAGTATCGGGGGGGGGTTCAATGAGCAGTTCTTC. Its protein product is CASSIGGGFNEQFF.

The chain carries TRBV4-1 and TRBJ2-7; a weak D match, TRBD2 (6 bases). The CDR3 totals 14 residues. Looked up from germline, CDR1 is MGHRA and CDR2 is YSYEKL. V lost 3 bases and J lost 4, with 13 bases in between. The CDR3 sequence is CASSHATGTYEQYF. The CDR3 region has the DNA TGCGCCAGCAGCCACGCGACCGGGACTTACGAGCAGTACTTC.

The J gene is TRBJ2-4, the V gene TRBV27, with 7 positions matching TRBD1. Germline assignment: CDR1 MNHEY and CDR2 SMNVEV (reference sequence). Trimming removed 5 bases from V and 3 bases from J; junction bases left unmatched: 4. CDR3 size: 14 residues. The CDR3, as DNA: TGTGCCAGCAGTAGGGGGCTGGGCAAAAACATTCAGTACTTC. This sequence encodes CASSRGLGKNIQYF.

By its share, this clonotype is medium-sized (0.01 to 0.1%). The chain is built from TRBV29-1 and TRBJ1-1, with a tentative D call TRBD1 (6 bases). Germline CDR1 is SQVTM and CDR2 is ANQGSEA. The CDR3 loop spans 15 amino acids. The V end was cut by 4 bases, the J end by 3 bases, with 18 bases between. The CDR3 loop reads CSVVGTGTYDTEAFF. CDR3 coding DNA: TGCAGCGTTGTCGGAACAGGGACCTATGACACTGAAGCTTTCTTT. Complete variable domain (other parts from reference TRBV29-1 and TRBJ1-1): SAVISQKPSRDICQRGTSLTIQCQVDSQVTMMFWYRQQPGQSLTLIATANQGSEATYESGFVIDKFPISRPNLTFSTLTVSNMSPEDSSIYLCSVVGTGTYDTEAFFGQGTRLTVV.

The chain uses TRBV6-8 and TRBJ2-5, with a weak D call TRBD1 (5 bases). The germline V gene has CDR1 MNHGY and CDR2 SAAAGT. The CDR3 contains 12 residues. Trimming pared 4 bases from V and 8 bases from J, leaving 11 bases between. The CDR3 bases are TGTGCCAGCAGTTTGACCCAGGGCACCCAGTACTTC. Translation gives CASSLTQGTQYF.

This clonotype was observed a few times. CDR3 amino acids: CATSDLLGHFF. The CDR3 nucleotides are TGTGCCACCAGTGATTTACTAGGTCACTTCTTC. The V call is TRBV24-1, the J call TRBJ2-1; weak D call: TRBD2 (5 bases). The germline V gene encodes CDR1 KGHDR and CDR2 SFDVKD. Deletions cut 1 base from V and 16 bases from J, with 10 bases between. CDR3 length equals 11 residues.

This clonotype has only one observation. V gene TRBV20-1 combines with J gene TRBJ1-6; D unclear. The V and J ends lost 0 bases and 0 bases respectively, with 12 bases between them. The CDR3 runs 17 residues. Per germline, CDR1 DFQATT and CDR2 SNEGSKA (reference sequence). The CDR3 nucleotides are TGCAGTGCTAGAGATCTCCCGCTTAGCTCCTATAATTCACCCCTCCACTTT. Protein product: CSARDLPLSSYNSPLHF.

This sequence joins TRBV11-3 and TRBJ2-1; TRBD2 matches at 14 bases. Trimming cost V 6 bases and J 7 bases; bases outside gene matches: 8. The CDR3 has 16 residues. Germline V CDR1 and CDR2: SGHNT, YENEEA. The CDR3 DNA follows: TGTGCCAGCAGTCCTCGACTAGCGGGGGGGGGGAATGAGCAGTTCTTC. It translates to CASSPRLAGGGNEQFF.

The table lists this clonotype with a few counts. V gene TRBV12-3 or TRBV12-4 combines with J gene TRBJ2-3; D uncertain. The CDR3 extends over 12 amino acids. V shed 4 bases and J shed 0 bases, with 2 bases lying between them. The CDR3: CASSWSTDTQYF. The DNA for the CDR3 is TGTGCCAGCAGTTGGAGCACAGATACGCAGTATTTT.

This clonotype was seen many times. The chain joins TRBV7-8 to TRBJ1-5, with D unresolved. The CDR3 spans 16 residues. Trimming cost V 1 base and J 1 base, with 11 bases left between them. CDR1 is SGHVS and CDR2 is FQNEAQ in the germline V gene. The CDR3 DNA reads as TGTGCCAGCAGCTTAGAAAGGGATCGAAGCAATCAGCCCCAGCATTTT. Residues: CASSLERDRSNQPQHF. Full variable domain (rest looked up from reference TRBV7-8 and TRBJ1-5): GAGVSQSPRYKVAKRGQDVALRCDPISGHVSLFWYQQALGQGPEFLTYFQNEAQLDKSGLPSDRFFAERPEGSVSTLKIQRTQQEDSAVYLCASSLERDRSNQPQHFGDGTRLSIL.

This clonotype was picked up one time. The chain has TRBV19 and TRBJ2-7, with 11 bases matching TRBD2. Trimming at V came to 6 bases and at J to 3 bases, leaving 7 bases not matched to a gene. The CDR3 totals 15 residues. Germline values: CDR1 LNHDA, CDR2 SQIVND (reference sequence). The DNA of the CDR3 is TGTGCCAGTAGCCCGTCCCTAGCGGGGGGCTACGAGCAGTACTTC. Its translation is CASSPSLAGGYEQYF.

This clonotype was observed many times. This chain uses TRBV4-3 with TRBJ2-1; D gene ambiguous. Germline V CDR1 and CDR2: LGHNA, YSLEER. With 0 bases removed from V and 0 bases from J, the gap between germline ends came to 9 bases. This CDR3 is built from 16 residues. This chain's CDR3 is CASSQEASTSYNEQFF. The CDR3 coding sequence is TGCGCCAGCAGCCAAGAGGCCTCTACCTCCTACAATGAGCAGTTCTTC.

This chain connects TRBV28 to TRBJ2-3; maybe TRBD2 (8 bases). V lost 5 bases and J lost 4, with 16 bases in between. The length of the CDR3 is 15 residues. CDR1 and CDR2 from the germline V gene are MDHEN and SYDVKM. The CDR3 DNA follows: TGTGCCAGCAGTAAGGTCGGGAGGGGGCCAGATACGCAGTATTTT. This translates into CASSKVGRGPDTQYF.

This clonotype was observed many times. The J gene is TRBJ1-6, the V gene TRBV6-6; 7 bases line up with TRBD1. This CDR3 region has 18 residues. Germline V gene lookup returns CDR1 MNHNY and CDR2 SVGAGI (reference sequence). Trimming removed 5 bases from V and 4 bases from J; junction bases left unmatched: 14. The CDR3 DNA sequence: TGTGCCAGCAGTACCGCGCTAAGAGGGGGCAATTATAATTCACCCCTCCACTTT. Translating gives CASSTALRGGNYNSPLHF.

This clonotype was detected a few times. V and J are TRBV15 and TRBJ2-1; 13 bases line up with TRBD2. Germline CDR1 and CDR2: LNHNV and YYDKDF (reference sequence). This CDR3 comprises 18 residues. After removal of 0 bases from V and 4 bases from J, the junction contained 6 bases not matched to a gene. The CDR3 sequence is CATSRDTSGRARYNEQFF. DNA of the CDR3: TGTGCCACCAGCAGAGATACTAGCGGGAGGGCCAGGTACAATGAGCAGTTCTTC.

The J gene is TRBJ1-1, the V gene TRBV12-3 or TRBV12-4; D is unresolved. This CDR3 is built from 13 residues. Trimming took 4 bases from V and 1 from J, leaving 7 bases between them. The CDR3 nucleotides read TGTGCCAGCAGTTGGGCAGGGAACACTGAAGCTTTCTTT. It is translated as CASSWAGNTEAFF.

This clonotype was found a few times. The chain has TRBV6-2 or TRBV6-3 and TRBJ1-1, with D hard to call. There are 13 residues in the CDR3. The germline CDR1 and CDR2 sequences are MNHEY and SVGEGT. The germline V and J ends were trimmed by 2 bases and 4 bases, with 8 bases remaining between them. The CDR3 coding sequence is TGTGCCAGCAGTTACGGAGGGCTCACTGAAGCTTTCTTT. Protein: CASSYGGLTEAFF.

This clonotype was picked up a small number of times. The genes are TRBV2 and TRBJ2-5; 7 bases map to TRBD1. The CDR3 totals 16 residues. Losses at the gene ends were 6 bases for V and 4 bases for J; bases not matched to a gene: 14. CDR1 SNHLY and CDR2 FYNNEI come from the germline V gene. CDR3 sequence: CASSGTVRGTPETQYF. The CDR3 DNA is TGTGCCAGCAGCGGGACAGTACGGGGAACCCCAGAGACCCAGTACTTC.

The rearrangement uses TRBV5-1 and TRBJ1-3; a weak D match, TRBD1 (6 bases). The ends were cut back, 4 bases at V and 1 base at J, with 15 bases in the middle. The CDR3 is 16 amino acids. Germline lookup yields CDR1 SGHRS and CDR2 YFSETQ. The CDR3 spells CASSRRGARSGNTIYF. CDR3 nucleotide sequence: TGCGCCAGCAGCCGGCGGGGGGCAAGATCTGGAAACACCATATATTTT.

CDR3 residues: CAIRPPELAEAFF. CDR3 coding DNA: TGTGCCATCAGACCCCCCGAGTTGGCTGAAGCTTTCTTT. This chain connects TRBV10-3 to TRBJ1-1; no firm D call. The germline CDR1 and CDR2 sequences are ENHRY and SYGVKD. This CDR3 contains 13 residues. Deletions cut 6 bases from V and 6 bases from J, with 14 bases between.